This T cell receptor (beta chain) was identified during a study of blood T cell repertoires in COVID-19. This clone was seen a single time. Here immunoSEQ multiplex PCR was the method, and the copy in TCRdb shows in-frame clones only, minus some. The table lists 130,000 to 150,000 clones, about 91% of them singletons. Germline V lookup: CDR1 SEHNR, CDR2 FQNEAQ (reference sequence). The CDR3 is 15 residues long. Losses at the gene ends were 2 bases for V and 4 bases for J; bases not matched to a gene: 4. The receptor's source is a woman in her forties or fifties with acute or convalescent COVID-19. The rearrangement links TRBV7-9 to TRBJ1-3; 8 nucleotides line up with TRBD1. What was sequenced was peripheral blood. CDR3 sequence (DNA): TGTGCCAGCAGCTTAAACAGGGGGTCAGGAAACACCATATATTTT. It translates to CASSLNRGSGNTIYF.